Listed here are 18 T cell receptor beta chains from one sample, sequenced in a study of CD8 T cells in Susac syndrome. cDNA came from about 0.46 to 1 ug RNA primed by random hexamers. TCRdb analysed the immunoSEQ multiplex PCR reads with MiXCR anew, one entry per CDR3 protein. This table holds some 180,000 distinct CDR3 sequences, over 85% found once. What was sequenced was CD4+ T cells from PBMCs. The receptor source for this set is a human donor in good health.

This clonotype has just one count. The chain links TRBV4-1 to TRBJ2-7; TRBD2 matches 11 bases. CDR3 length: 17 residues. The V gene's germline CDR1 is MGHRA and CDR2 YSYEKL. V dropped 0 bases and J dropped 4; count of bases not matched to a gene: 8. The CDR3 DNA sequence: TGCGCCAGCAGCCAAGAGGTAGCGGGAGGGAGGGCGTACGAGCAGTACTTC. This sequence encodes CASSQEVAGGRAYEQYF.

V is TRBV30 and J is TRBJ2-3; TRBD1 matches 9 bases. The CDR3 has 14 amino acids. Germline lookup yields CDR1 GTSNPN and CDR2 SVGIG (reference sequence). Trimming cost V 4 bases and J 2 bases; bases outside gene matches: 4. CDR3 coding DNA: TGTGCCTGGATTAGGACAGGGGCCACAGATACGCAGTATTTT. It encodes CAWIRTGATDTQYF.

The chain joins TRBV3-1 to TRBJ2-1; unclear D gene. Trimming stripped 4 bases from V and 5 bases from J, with 9 bases between. Per germline, CDR1 LGHDT and CDR2 YNNKEL (reference sequence). The CDR3 has 13 residues. The CDR3 loop is CASSRKGHNEQFF. The CDR3 DNA sequence: TGTGCCAGCAGCCGGAAAGGGCACAATGAGCAGTTCTTC.

The CDR3 is CASSVAEGPGTGELFF. CDR3 nucleotides: TGTGCCAGCAGCGTAGCGGAGGGCCCGGGCACCGGGGAGCTGTTTTTT. The chain carries TRBV9 and TRBJ2-2, with a weak D call TRBD2 (6 bases). Germline assignment: CDR1 SGDLS and CDR2 YYNGEE. The CDR3 spans 16 residues. Trimming removed 0 bases from V and 4 bases from J, with 13 bases in between.

The V call is TRBV20-1, the J call TRBJ2-1, with 7 bases aligning to TRBD2. This CDR3 contains 16 residues. The germline V gene encodes CDR1 DFQATT and CDR2 SNEGSKA (reference sequence). J gave up 0 bases and V 3 bases, and 8 bases lay outside the gene matches. The CDR3 sequence is CSARASGAPSYNEQFF. The CDR3 nucleotides read TGCAGTGCTAGGGCTAGCGGAGCCCCCTCCTACAATGAGCAGTTCTTC.

This chain connects TRBV7-2 to TRBJ2-7; D ambiguous. Germline V gene lookup returns CDR1 SGHTA and CDR2 FQGNSA. Trimming removed 1 base at V and 3 bases at J, with 10 bases between. This CDR3 has 14 amino acids. This CDR3 reads CASSLDRFSYEQYF. The CDR3 DNA reads TGTGCCAGCAGCTTAGACCGTTTCAGCTACGAGCAGTACTTC.

The chain carries TRBV11-1 and TRBJ2-7; 9 positions agree with TRBD2. Trimming removed 0 bases from V and 2 bases from J; junction bases left unmatched: 2. CDR1 SGHAT and CDR2 FQDESV come from the germline V gene (reference sequence). CDR3 length: 15 amino acids. CDR3 nucleotides: TGTGCCAGCAGCTTAGCCGGCGGGAGGGCCTACGAGCAGTACTTC. This encodes CASSLAGGRAYEQYF.

The rearrangement uses TRBV7-2 and TRBJ2-5; D not resolved. This CDR3 contains 12 residues. The V gene lost 2 bases and the J gene lost 5 bases, with 6 bases spanning the gap. Germline V CDR1 and CDR2: SGHTA, FQGNSA. The CDR3 is CASSLMMETQYF. In nucleotides, the CDR3 is TGTGCCAGCAGCTTAATGATGGAGACCCAGTACTTC.

The chain joins TRBV7-3 to TRBJ2-1; 7 nucleotides line up with TRBD2. The trim removed 5 bases at V and 4 bases at J, leaving 5 bases unmatched. CDR3 length: 14 amino acids. The germline V gene encodes CDR1 SGHTA and CDR2 FQGTGA. CDR3 coding DNA: TGTGCCAGCAGCGGCGGGGGAACTTACAATGAGCAGTTCTTC. It translates to CASSGGGTYNEQFF.

This clonotype was recorded only once. This chain uses TRBV20-1 with TRBJ1-2, with TRBD1 as a possible D gene (6 bases). Per germline, CDR1 DFQATT and CDR2 SNEGSKA (reference sequence). This CDR3 region has 15 residues. The V end lost 4 bases, the J end lost 3 bases, and 18 bases lay between the germline ends. The CDR3 spells CSANHRGQADYGYTF. The CDR3 DNA follows: TGCAGTGCTAATCATCGGGGGCAGGCCGACTATGGCTACACCTTC.

CDR3 region: CAWSRLYYGYTF. Here the CDR3 DNA reads TGTGCCTGGAGTCGACTCTACTATGGCTACACCTTC. The chain joins TRBV30 to TRBJ1-2; D unclear. Germline CDR1 is GTSNPN and CDR2 is SVGIG (reference sequence). Trimming left V 2 bases short and J 3 bases short, with 7 bases between. The CDR3 covers 12 residues.

The chain links TRBV29-1 to TRBJ1-2, with no clear D. The CDR3 totals 12 residues. The V gene's germline CDR1 is SQVTM and CDR2 ANQGSEA. The V end was cut by 0 bases, the J end by 5 bases, with 7 bases between. The CDR3 nucleotides are TGCAGCGTTGAAGAAGGCATTTATGGCTACACCTTC. Protein product: CSVEEGIYGYTF.

The V and J genes are TRBV15 and TRBJ1-4; TRBD1 matches 11 bases. Germline loops: CDR1 LNHNV, CDR2 YYDKDF (reference sequence). V shed 2 bases, J shed 0 bases, and the junction held 2 bases outside the gene matches. The CDR3 has 17 amino acids. CDR3 protein: CATSRPGQGATNEKLFF. In nucleotides, the CDR3 is TGTGCCACCAGCAGACCGGGACAGGGGGCAACTAATGAAAAACTGTTTTTT.

This chain uses TRBV4-3 with TRBJ2-1; the match to TRBD2 covers 10 bases. The CDR3 extends over 16 amino acids. J lost 8 bases, V lost 5 bases, and 12 bases had no gene match. Germline lookup yields CDR1 LGHNA and CDR2 YSLEER. The CDR3 bases are TGCGCCAGCAGCGCGGTGTTGAGCGGGAGGGACCATGAGCAGTTCTTC. Encoded protein: CASSAVLSGRDHEQFF.

V gene TRBV19 combines with J gene TRBJ1-1, with no clear D. The germline V gene encodes CDR1 LNHDA and CDR2 SQIVND (reference sequence). V was pared by 2 bases and J by 5 bases, with 9 bases between. The CDR3 loop spans 13 amino acids. This CDR3 reads CASSINQLTEAFF. The CDR3 DNA reads as TGTGCCAGTAGTATAAACCAGTTAACTGAAGCTTTCTTT.

The chain joins TRBV30 to TRBJ2-7; D uncertain. CDR1 is GTSNPN, CDR2 SVGIG, per germline (reference sequence). The CDR3 loop spans 11 amino acids. Trimming left V 7 bases short and J 12 bases short, with 19 bases between. In DNA, the CDR3 is TGTGCCTTAACTGAGGAAACGGACCCGTACTTC. It translates to CALTEETDPYF.

V gene TRBV12-3 or TRBV12-4 combines with J gene TRBJ2-3; D remains ambiguous. The V and J ends lost 4 bases and 2 bases respectively, with 4 bases between them. This CDR3 comprises 12 residues. The CDR3 nucleotides are TGTGCCAGCAGTTCCCACACAGATACGCAGTATTTT. Protein: CASSSHTDTQYF.

The V and J genes are TRBV6-5 and TRBJ2-3; 8 nucleotides agree with TRBD2. This CDR3 spans 14 amino acids. Trimming took 6 bases from V and 3 from J; bases not matched to a gene: 5. Germline V gives CDR1 MNHEY, CDR2 SVGAGI. This CDR3 reads CASRPSGSTDTQYF. CDR3 DNA sequence: TGTGCCAGCAGACCCAGCGGGAGTACAGATACGCAGTATTTT.